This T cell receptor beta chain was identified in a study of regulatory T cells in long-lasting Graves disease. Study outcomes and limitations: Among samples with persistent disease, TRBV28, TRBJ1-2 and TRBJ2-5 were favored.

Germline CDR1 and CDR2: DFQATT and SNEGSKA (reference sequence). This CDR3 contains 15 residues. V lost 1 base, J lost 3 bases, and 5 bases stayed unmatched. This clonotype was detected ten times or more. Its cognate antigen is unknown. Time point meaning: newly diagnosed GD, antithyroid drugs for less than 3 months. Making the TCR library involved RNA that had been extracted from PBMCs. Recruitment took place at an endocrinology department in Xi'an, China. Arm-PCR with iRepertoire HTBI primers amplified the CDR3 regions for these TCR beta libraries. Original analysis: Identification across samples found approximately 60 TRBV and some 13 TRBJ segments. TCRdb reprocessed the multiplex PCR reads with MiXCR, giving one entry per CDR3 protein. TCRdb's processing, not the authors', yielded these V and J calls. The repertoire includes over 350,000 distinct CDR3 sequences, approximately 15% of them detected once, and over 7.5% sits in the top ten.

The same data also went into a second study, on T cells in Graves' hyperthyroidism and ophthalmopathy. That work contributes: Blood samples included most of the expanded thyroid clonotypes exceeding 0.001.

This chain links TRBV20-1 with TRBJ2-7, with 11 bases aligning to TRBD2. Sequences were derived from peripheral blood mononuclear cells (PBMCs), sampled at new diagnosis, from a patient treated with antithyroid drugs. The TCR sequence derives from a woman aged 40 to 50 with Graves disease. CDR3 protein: CSARVPGLADYEQYF. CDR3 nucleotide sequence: TGCAGTGCTAGAGTACCGGGACTAGCGGACTACGAGCAGTACTTC.